Below, 5 T cell receptor beta chains from the same sample are listed, as sequenced in a study of radiation and T cells in renal cell carcinoma. Clones were sequenced by immunoSEQ multiplex PCR, and TCRdb holds only the in-frame ones, with some missing. The table has tens of thousands of clones, approximately 80% seen once. Time point described: baseline pretreatment blood. Specified treatment: 15 Gy SBRT to primary tumor, nephrectomy 4 weeks later. Sequences were derived from blood, sampled from a patient whose treatment included radiotherapy and nephrectomy. The receptors originated from a man in his sixties with renal cell carcinoma.

Note on this clone: The junction and the germline gene differ at one end; a read error may be behind it. The rearrangement uses TRBV5-1 and TRBJ2-3, with D possibly called TRBD1 or TRBD2 (6 bases each). The germline CDR1 and CDR2 sequences are SGHRS and YFSETQ. The CDR3 length is 16 residues. CDR3 protein: CASSLFPGGQTDTQYF. The CDR3 bases are TGCGCCAGCAGCTTGTTCCCCGGGGGACAAACAGATACTCAGTATTTT.

This clone was picked up a small number of times. The rearrangement joins TRBV30 to TRBJ1-1, with D perhaps matching TRBD1 (6 bases). The CDR3 has 15 residues. V was pared by 0 bases and J by 2 bases, with 13 bases between. The germline V gene encodes CDR1 GTSNPN and CDR2 SVGIG (reference sequence). This CDR3 is CAWSVLTTGNTEAFF. The CDR3 DNA reads TGTGCCTGGAGTGTACTCACGACAGGTAACACTGAAGCTTTCTTT. The whole variable domain, filled in from reference TRBV30 and TRBJ1-1, reads SQTIHQWPATLVQPVGSPLSLECTVEGTSNPNLYWYRQAAGRGLQLLFYSVGIGQISSEVPQNLSASRPQDRQFILSSKKLLLSDSGFYLCAWSVLTTGNTEAFFGQGTRLTVV.

The chain combines TRBV7-2 with TRBJ2-7, with 7 positions matching TRBD1. With 1 base clipped from V and 0 bases from J, the junction kept 3 bases outside the gene matches. This CDR3 comprises 15 residues. Germline CDR1 reads SGHTA; CDR2 reads FQGNSA. CDR3 loop: CASSLGGGGSYEQYF. The CDR3, as DNA: TGTGCCAGCAGCTTAGGAGGGGGCGGCTCCTACGAGCAGTACTTC.

The CDR3 nucleotides are TGTGCCAGCAGCTGGGGGGGACAGTACTCAGATACGCAGTATTTT. It encodes CASSWGGQYSDTQYF. The J gene is TRBJ2-3, the V gene TRBV11-2; D tentatively fits TRBD1 or TRBD2 (7 bases each). Germline V lookup: CDR1 SGHAT, CDR2 FQNNGV. The V and J ends lost 4 bases and 4 bases respectively, with 15 bases between them. The CDR3 consists of 15 residues.

CDR3 coding DNA: TGTGCCAGCAGTTTAAGGGCAGGCTACACTGAAGCTTTCTTT. Translation gives CASSLRAGYTEAFF. The chain employs TRBV27 and TRBJ1-1; the D is unclear. The CDR3 sequence is 14 residues long. Between the trimmed V and J ends, which lost 2 bases and 3 bases, there was a span of 10 bases. Germline V gives CDR1 MNHEY, CDR2 SMNVEV (reference sequence).